This T cell receptor (beta chain) stems from a study of CD8 T cells in Susac syndrome. Sequencing targeted TCR beta in T cells from blood (CD8+ and CD4+). Negative magnetic isolation gave CD8+ and CD4+ cells; FACS enriched CD8+ TEMRA. Notes on the study in general: The authors acknowledged that the study's TCR sequencing and HLA analysis involved relatively few individuals.

Random hexamers served to reverse transcribe about 0.5 to 1 ug RNA. Coverage of TCR beta CDR3 amplification by immunoSEQ multiplex PCR extended to 54 Vbeta and 13 Jbeta. TCRdb itself ran the immunoSEQ multiplex PCR reads through MiXCR, one entry per CDR3 protein. This table has 250,000 or so distinct CDR3 sequences, around 95% appearing once. About this clonotype itself: Its antigen is not known.

The CDR3 covers 14 residues. The V end lost 10 bases, the J end lost 2 bases, and 15 bases lay between the germline ends. The V gene is TRBV12-3 or TRBV12-4, the J gene TRBJ1-5; no clear D. This TCR came from a human donor with multiple sclerosis. The specimen was CD4+ T cells from PBMCs. CDR3 DNA: TGTGCCACCTCGACCCATATAGGCAATCAGCCCCAGCATTTT. As protein: CATSTHIGNQPQHF.